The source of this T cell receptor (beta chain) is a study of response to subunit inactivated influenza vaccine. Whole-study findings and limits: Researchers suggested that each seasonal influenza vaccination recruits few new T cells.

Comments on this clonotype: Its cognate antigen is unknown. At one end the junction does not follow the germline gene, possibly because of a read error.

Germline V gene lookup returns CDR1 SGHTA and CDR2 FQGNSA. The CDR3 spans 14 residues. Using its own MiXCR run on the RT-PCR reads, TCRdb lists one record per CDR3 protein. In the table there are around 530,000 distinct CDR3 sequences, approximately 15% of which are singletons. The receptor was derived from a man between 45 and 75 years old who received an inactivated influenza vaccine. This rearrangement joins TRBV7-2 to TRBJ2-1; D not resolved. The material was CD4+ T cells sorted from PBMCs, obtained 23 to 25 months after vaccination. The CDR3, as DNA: TGCGCCAGCAGCTTGGTGGGCAGTTACAATGAGCAGTTCTTC. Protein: CASSLVGSYNEQFF. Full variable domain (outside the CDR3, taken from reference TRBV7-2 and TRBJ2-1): GAGVSQSPSNKVTEKGKDVELRCDPISGHTALYWYRQSLGQGLEFLIYFQGNSAPDKSGLPSDRFSAERTGGSVSTLTIQRTQQEDSAVYLCASSLVGSYNEQFFGPGTRLTVL.